This T cell receptor (beta chain) was sequenced during a study of blood T cell repertoires in COVID-19. Trimming stripped 5 bases from V and 4 bases from J, with 16 bases between. The V gene's germline CDR1 is SGHRS and CDR2 YFSETQ. This CDR3 spans 14 amino acids. Generated by immunoSEQ multiplex PCR, the TCRdb table keeps only in-frame clones and is missing some. Among some 170,000 clones listed, about 87% were seen once. The source material was peripheral blood. The J gene is TRBJ2-7, the V gene TRBV5-1; D is possibly TRBD1 (6 bases). This clonotype originated in a woman aged 70-85 years with COVID-19, enrolled during active disease. Written as DNA, the CDR3 is TGCGCCAGCAGGGTCTTACAGGGCCCGTACGAGCAGTACTTC. This codes for CASRVLQGPYEQYF.